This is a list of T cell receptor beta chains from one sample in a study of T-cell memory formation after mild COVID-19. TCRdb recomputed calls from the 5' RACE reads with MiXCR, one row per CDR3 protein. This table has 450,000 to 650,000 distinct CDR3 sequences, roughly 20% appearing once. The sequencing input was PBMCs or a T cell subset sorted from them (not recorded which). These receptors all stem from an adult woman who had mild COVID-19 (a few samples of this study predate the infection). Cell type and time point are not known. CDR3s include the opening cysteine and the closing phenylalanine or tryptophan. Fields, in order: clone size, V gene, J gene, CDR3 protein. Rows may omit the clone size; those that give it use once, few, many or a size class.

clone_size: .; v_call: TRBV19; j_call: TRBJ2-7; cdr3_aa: CATARAETSYEQYF
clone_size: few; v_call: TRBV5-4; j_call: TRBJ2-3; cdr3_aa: CASRVPAGVGTDTQYF
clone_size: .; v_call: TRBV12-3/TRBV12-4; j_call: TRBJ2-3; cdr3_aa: CASSMAGAADTQYF
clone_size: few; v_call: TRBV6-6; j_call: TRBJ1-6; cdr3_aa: CASLGQLNSPLHF
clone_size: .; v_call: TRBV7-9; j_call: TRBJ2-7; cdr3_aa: CASSLGATGPTYEQYF
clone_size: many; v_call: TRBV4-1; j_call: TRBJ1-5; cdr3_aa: CASSPPWDRGRDGNQPQHF
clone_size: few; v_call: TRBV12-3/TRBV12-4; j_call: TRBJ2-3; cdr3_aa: CASSLAFLAGGPPDTQYF
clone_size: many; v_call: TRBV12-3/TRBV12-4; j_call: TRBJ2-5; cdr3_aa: CASRTDHGGTQYF
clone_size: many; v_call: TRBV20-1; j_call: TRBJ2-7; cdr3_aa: CSARRPGQDYEQYF
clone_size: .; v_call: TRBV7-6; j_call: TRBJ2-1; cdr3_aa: CASSLDGVGNEQFF
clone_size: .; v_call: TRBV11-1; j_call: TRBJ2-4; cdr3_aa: CASSLDLENIQYF
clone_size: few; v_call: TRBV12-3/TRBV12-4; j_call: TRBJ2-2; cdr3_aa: CASSFSVGFGELFF
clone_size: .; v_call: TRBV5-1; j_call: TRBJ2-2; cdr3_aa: CASSLVTGTTGELFF
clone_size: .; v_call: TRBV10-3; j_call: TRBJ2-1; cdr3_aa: CAISAPPGTGDGEQFF
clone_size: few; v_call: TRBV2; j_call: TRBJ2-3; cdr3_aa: CANKDGLTSTDTQYF
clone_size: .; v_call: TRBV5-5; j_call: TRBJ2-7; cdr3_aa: CASSLMAVHYEQYF
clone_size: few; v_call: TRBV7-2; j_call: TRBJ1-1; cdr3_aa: CASSSRVTNTEAFF
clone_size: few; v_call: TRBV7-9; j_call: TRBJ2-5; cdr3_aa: CASSAGTGRETQYF
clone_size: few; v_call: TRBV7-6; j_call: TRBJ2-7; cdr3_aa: CASSDEQGAGHEQYF
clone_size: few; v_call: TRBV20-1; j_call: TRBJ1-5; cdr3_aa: CSARDGGGNQPQHF